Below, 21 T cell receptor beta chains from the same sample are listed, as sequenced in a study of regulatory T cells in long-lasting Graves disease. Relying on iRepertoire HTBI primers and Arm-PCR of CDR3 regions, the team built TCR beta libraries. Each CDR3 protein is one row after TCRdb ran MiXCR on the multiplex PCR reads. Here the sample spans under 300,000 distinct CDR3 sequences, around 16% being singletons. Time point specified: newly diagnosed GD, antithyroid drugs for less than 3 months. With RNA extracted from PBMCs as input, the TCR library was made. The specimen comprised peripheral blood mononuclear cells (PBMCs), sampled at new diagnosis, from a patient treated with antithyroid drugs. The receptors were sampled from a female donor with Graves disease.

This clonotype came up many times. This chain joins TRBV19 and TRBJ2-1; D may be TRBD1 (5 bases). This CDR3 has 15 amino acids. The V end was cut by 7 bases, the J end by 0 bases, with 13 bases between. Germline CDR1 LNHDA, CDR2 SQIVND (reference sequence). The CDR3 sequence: CASTPGSSSYNEQFF. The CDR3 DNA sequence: TGTGCCAGTACGCCAGGGTCGAGCTCCTACAATGAGCAGTTCTTC.

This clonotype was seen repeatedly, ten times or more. The CDR3 DNA reads as TGTGCCACCAAACCAGACAACGGTGGCACCGGGGAGCTGTTTTTT. Encoded protein: CATKPDNGGTGELFF. V usage is TRBV24-1 and J usage is TRBJ2-2, with no clear D. Germline V CDR1 and CDR2: KGHDR, SFDVKD. V lost 8 bases to trimming and J lost 4 bases, with 16 bases between them. The CDR3 length is 15 residues.

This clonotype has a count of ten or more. The CDR3 spells CSARGSPTAYNEQFF. The DNA for the CDR3 is TGCAGTGCTAGAGGGTCCCCAACGGCTTACAATGAGCAGTTCTTC. The chain is built from TRBV20-1 and TRBJ2-1, with unresolved D. This CDR3 spans 15 amino acids. The V end lost 1 base, the J end lost 4 bases, and 14 bases lay between the germline ends. The germline gives CDR1 DFQATT, CDR2 SNEGSKA (reference sequence).

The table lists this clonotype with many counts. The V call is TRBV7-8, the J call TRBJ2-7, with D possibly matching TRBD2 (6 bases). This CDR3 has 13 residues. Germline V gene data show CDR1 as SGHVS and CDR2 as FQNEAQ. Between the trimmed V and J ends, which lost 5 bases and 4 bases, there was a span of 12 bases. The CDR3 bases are TGTGCCAGCAGCCAGGGACTCCGTTACGAGCAGTACTTC. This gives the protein CASSQGLRYEQYF.

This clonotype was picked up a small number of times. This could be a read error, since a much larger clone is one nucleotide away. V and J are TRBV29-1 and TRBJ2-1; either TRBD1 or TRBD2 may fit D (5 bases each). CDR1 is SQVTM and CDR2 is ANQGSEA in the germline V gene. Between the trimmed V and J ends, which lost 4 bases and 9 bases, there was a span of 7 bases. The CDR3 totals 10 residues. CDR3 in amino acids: CSVVGTEQFF. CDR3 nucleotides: TGCAGCGTTGTCGGGACTGAGCAGTTCTTC.

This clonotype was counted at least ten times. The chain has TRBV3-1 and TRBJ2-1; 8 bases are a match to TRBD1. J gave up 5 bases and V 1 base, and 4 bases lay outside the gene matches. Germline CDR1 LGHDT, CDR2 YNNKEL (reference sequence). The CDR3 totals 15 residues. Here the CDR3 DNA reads TGTGCCAGCAGCCAAGTCACAGGGGGAAACAATGAGCAGTTCTTC. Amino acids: CASSQVTGGNNEQFF.

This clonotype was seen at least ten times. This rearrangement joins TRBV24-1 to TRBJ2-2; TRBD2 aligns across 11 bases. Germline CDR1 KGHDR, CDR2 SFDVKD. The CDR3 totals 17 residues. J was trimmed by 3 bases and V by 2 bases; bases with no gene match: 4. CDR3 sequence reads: CATSDYGTSGYTGELFF. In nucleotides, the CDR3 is TGTGCCACCAGTGATTACGGGACTAGCGGCTACACCGGGGAGCTGTTTTTT.

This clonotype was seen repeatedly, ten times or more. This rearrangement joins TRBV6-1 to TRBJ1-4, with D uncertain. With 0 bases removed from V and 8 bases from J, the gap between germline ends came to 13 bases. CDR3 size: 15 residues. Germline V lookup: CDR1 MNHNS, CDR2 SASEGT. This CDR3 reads CASSEAAGYLEKLFF. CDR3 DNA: TGTGCCAGCAGTGAAGCAGCTGGGTATCTCGAAAAACTGTTTTTT.

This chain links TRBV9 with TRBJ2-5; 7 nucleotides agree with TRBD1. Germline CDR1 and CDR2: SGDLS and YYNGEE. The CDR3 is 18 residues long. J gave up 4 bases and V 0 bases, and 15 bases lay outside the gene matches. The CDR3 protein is CASSVVVLRDRRRETQYF. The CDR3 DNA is TGTGCCAGCAGCGTAGTAGTACTAAGGGACAGAAGGCGAGAGACCCAGTACTTC. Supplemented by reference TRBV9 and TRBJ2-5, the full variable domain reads DSGVTQTPKHLITATGQRVTLRCSPRSGDLSVYWYQQSLDQGLQFLIQYYNGEERAKGNILERFSAQQFPDLHSELNLSSLELGDSALYFCASSVVVLRDRRRETQYFGPGTRLLVL.

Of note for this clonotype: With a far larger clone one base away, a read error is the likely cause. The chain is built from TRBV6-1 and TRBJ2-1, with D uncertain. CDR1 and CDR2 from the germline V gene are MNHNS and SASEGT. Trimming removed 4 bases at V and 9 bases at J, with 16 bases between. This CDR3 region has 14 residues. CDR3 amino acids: CASSVQTFGSEQFF. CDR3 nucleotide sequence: TGTGCCAGCAGTGTCCAGACTTTCGGAAGTGAGCAGTTCTTC.

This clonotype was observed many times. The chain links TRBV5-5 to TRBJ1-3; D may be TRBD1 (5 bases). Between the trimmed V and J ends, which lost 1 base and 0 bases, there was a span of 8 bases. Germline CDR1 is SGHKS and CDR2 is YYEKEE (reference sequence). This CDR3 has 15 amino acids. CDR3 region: CASSLWGSSGNTIYF. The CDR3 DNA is TGTGCCAGCAGCTTGTGGGGGAGCTCTGGAAACACCATATATTTT.

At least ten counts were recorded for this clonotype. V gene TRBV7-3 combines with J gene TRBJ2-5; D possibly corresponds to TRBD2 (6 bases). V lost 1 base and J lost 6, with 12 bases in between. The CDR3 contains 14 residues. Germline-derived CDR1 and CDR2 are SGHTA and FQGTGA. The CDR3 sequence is CASSLNPGAKTQYF. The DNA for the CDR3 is TGTGCCAGCAGCTTAAACCCGGGAGCAAAGACCCAGTACTTC.

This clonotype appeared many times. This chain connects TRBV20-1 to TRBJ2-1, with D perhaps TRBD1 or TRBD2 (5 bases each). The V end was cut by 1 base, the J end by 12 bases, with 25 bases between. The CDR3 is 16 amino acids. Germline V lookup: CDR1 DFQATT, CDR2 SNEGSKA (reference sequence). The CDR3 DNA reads TGCAGTGCTAGAGGAGGGCAGGGATTCCCCCTAGCCAGGCAGTTCTTC. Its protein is CSARGGQGFPLARQFF.

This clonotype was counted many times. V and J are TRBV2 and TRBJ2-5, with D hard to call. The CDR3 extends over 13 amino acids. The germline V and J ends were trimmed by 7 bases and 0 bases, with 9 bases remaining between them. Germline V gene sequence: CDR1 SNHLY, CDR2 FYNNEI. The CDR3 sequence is CASTPPNQETQYF. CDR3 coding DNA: TGTGCCAGCACCCCCCCGAACCAAGAGACCCAGTACTTC. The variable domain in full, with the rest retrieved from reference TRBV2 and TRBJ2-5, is EPEVTQTPSHQVTQMGQEVILRCVPISNHLYFYWYRQILGQKVEFLVSFYNNEISEKSEIFDDQFSVERPDGSNFTLKIRSTKLEDSAMYFCASTPPNQETQYFGPGTRLLVL.

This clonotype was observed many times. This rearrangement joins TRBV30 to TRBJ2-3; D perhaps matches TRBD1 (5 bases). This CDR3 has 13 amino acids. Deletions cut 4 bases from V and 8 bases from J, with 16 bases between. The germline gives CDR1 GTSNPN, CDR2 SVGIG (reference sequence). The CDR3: CAWNGHPLGTQYF. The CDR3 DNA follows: TGTGCCTGGAACGGACATCCCCTGGGTACGCAGTATTTT.

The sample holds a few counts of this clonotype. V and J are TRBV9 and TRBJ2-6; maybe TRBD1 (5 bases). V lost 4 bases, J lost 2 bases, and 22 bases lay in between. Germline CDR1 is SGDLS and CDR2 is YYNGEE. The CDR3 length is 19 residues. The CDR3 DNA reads TGTGCCAGCAGCCACAACTGGGGCAGGGTAGCTACTGGGGCCAACGTCCTGACTTTC. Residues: CASSHNWGRVATGANVLTF.

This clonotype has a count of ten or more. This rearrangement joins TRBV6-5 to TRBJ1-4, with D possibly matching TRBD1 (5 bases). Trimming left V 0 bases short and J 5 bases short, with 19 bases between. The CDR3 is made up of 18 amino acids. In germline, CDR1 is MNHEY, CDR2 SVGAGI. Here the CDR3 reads CASSYSTPGLVPNEKLFF. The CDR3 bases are TGTGCCAGCAGTTACTCGACCCCAGGGCTGGTCCCCAATGAAAAACTGTTTTTT.

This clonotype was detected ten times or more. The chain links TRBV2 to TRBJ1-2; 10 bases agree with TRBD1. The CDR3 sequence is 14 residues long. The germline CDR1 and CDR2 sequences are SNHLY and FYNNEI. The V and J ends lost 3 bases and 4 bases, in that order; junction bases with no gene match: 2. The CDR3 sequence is CASSEGDRGYGYTF. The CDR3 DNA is TGTGCCAGCAGTGAGGGGGACAGGGGCTATGGCTACACCTTC.

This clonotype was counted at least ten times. The CDR3 loop reads CSAPRGGIVSDTQYF. The CDR3 coding sequence is TGCAGTGCGCCCAGGGGGGGAATAGTATCAGATACGCAGTATTTT. The chain recombines TRBV20-1 with TRBJ2-3; D assignment may be TRBD1 or TRBD2 (7 bases each). Trimming left V 6 bases short and J 4 bases short, with 20 bases between. The CDR3 length is 15 residues. Germline V CDR1 and CDR2: DFQATT, SNEGSKA (reference sequence).

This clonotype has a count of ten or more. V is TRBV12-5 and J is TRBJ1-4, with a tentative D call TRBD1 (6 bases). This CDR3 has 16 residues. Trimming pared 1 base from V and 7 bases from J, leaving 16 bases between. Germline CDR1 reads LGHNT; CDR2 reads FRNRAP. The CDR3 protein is CASGLDLARGGEKLFF. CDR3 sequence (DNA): TGTGCTAGTGGTTTGGACCTCGCCAGGGGTGGTGAAAAACTGTTTTTT.

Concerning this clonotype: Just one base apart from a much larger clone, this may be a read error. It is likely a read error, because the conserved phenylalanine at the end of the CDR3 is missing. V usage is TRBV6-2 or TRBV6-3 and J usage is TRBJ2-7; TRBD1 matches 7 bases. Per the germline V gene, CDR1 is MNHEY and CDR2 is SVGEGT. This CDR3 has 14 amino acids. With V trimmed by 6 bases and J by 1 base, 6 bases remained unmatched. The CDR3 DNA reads TGTGCCAGCAGGCCGGGACAGCTTTCCTACGAGCAGTACTTA. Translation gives CASRPGQLSYEQYL.